This T cell receptor (beta chain) appears in the sequencing data of a study of blood T cell repertoires in COVID-19. Turning to the study itself: Acute and convalescent COVID-19 samples came from the United States, Italy and Spain.

Methods used by the authors: Reference gene primer amplification gave nucleated cell count estimates. Repertoires were generated with immunoSEQ multiplex PCR, while TCRdb's copy carries only in-frame clones and drops some. Clonal size and the V and J genes are those of that table, whereas D and trimming came from the DNA. The sample has approximately 200,000 clones; 88% are singletons. This CDR3 spans 13 amino acids. The V end was cut by 5 bases, the J end by 6 bases, with 13 bases between. Germline-derived CDR1 and CDR2 are SNHLY and FYNNEI. The origin of this receptor is a woman in her 30s with acute or convalescent COVID-19. The sample comprised peripheral blood. The chain uses TRBV2 and TRBJ1-1; D uncertain. The CDR3 nucleotides read TGTGCCAGCAGTCCGCGGGAAAGGGCTGAAGCTTTCTTT. Protein: CASSPRERAEAFF.